This TCR beta chain was found in a study of T-cell memory formation after mild COVID-19. Study information: TCR clustering was largely donor specific. Whole-study findings and limits: The finding that pre-infection memory included some responding clones suggested that cross-reactive memory joined.

About this clonotype: Its antigen is undetermined.

J gave up 2 bases and V 6 bases, and 8 bases lay outside the gene matches. The CDR3 is made up of 15 amino acids. TCRdb itself ran the 5' RACE reads through MiXCR, one entry per CDR3 protein. The sample contains approximately 250,000 distinct CDR3 sequences, 15% to 20% of which appear only once. The sequencing sample was made of PBMCs or a T cell subset sorted from them (not recorded which). V is TRBV6-7 and J is TRBJ2-3; TRBD2 aligns across 7 bases. TRBV6-7 is reported as an ORF; its role is uncertain. The origin of this receptor is a man younger than 30 who had mild COVID-19 (a few samples of this study predate the infection). Cell type and time point are not known. CDR3 in amino acids: CASSLTSENTDTQYF. The CDR3 DNA sequence: TGTGCCAGCAGCCTTACTAGCGAGAACACAGATACGCAGTATTTT.